This passage covers 22 T cell receptor beta chains from one sample sequenced in a study of blood T cells in healthy people across ages. Using a J-beta primer mix together with a sample-barcoded 5' primer, a second PCR was run for roughly 6 to 12 cycles. MiXCR, run by TCRdb on the 5' RACE reads, gives a single entry per CDR3 protein. Altogether around 800,000 distinct CDR3 sequences are present, 53% being singletons, with the ten largest covering approximately 40%. Sequenced input: blood. The receptors were gathered from a man older than 75 in good health.

This clonotype was counted between two and nine times. The gene calls are TRBV9 and TRBJ1-5; D may be TRBD1 (5 bases). The CDR3 length is 14 residues. Germline assignment: CDR1 SGDLS and CDR2 YYNGEE. Trimming removed 0 bases from V and 5 bases from J, with 9 bases in between. CDR3 sequence: CASSVGDGYQPQHF. DNA of the CDR3: TGTGCCAGCAGCGTAGGGGACGGATATCAGCCCCAGCATTTT.

The chain is built from TRBV5-4 and TRBJ2-3; tentatively, D is TRBD2 (6 bases). Germline V gene sequence: CDR1 SGHNT, CDR2 YYREEE (reference sequence). The V gene lost 4 bases and the J gene lost 4 bases, with 10 bases spanning the gap. The CDR3 contains 13 residues. CDR3 sequence (DNA): TGTGCCAGCAGCAGGGAGGCATCAGATACGCAGTATTTT. The encoded protein is CASSREASDTQYF.

This clonotype was detected a few times. The V gene is TRBV5-1, the J gene TRBJ1-4; 7 bases map to TRBD1. J gave up 4 bases and V 0 bases, and 3 bases lay outside the gene matches. Germline V gives CDR1 SGHRS, CDR2 YFSETQ. This CDR3 spans 15 amino acids. The CDR3 coding sequence is TGCGCCAGCAGCTTGGGGGACAGAGATAATGAAAAACTGTTTTTT. It specifies CASSLGDRDNEKLFF. The entire variable domain, with the rest obtained from reference TRBV5-1 and TRBJ1-4, is as follows: KAGVTQTPRYLIKTRGQQVTLSCSPISGHRSVSWYQQTPGQGLQFLFEYFSETQRNKGNFPGRFSGRQFSNSRSEMNVSTLELGDSALYLCASSLGDRDNEKLFFGSGTQLSVL.

This clonotype was observed a handful of times. V gene TRBV9 combines with J gene TRBJ1-1; D remains unclear. Trimming pared 8 bases from V and 0 bases from J, leaving 14 bases between. The length of the CDR3 is 14 residues. Germline loops: CDR1 SGDLS, CDR2 YYNGEE. CDR3 region: CASTIGIVNTEAFF. CDR3 in DNA: TGTGCCAGTACCATAGGGATCGTGAACACTGAAGCTTTCTTT. Full variable domain (rest looked up from reference TRBV9 and TRBJ1-1): DSGVTQTPKHLITATGQRVTLRCSPRSGDLSVYWYQQSLDQGLQFLIQYYNGEERAKGNILERFSAQQFPDLHSELNLSSLELGDSALYFCASTIGIVNTEAFFGQGTRLTVV.

The chain carries TRBV7-9 and TRBJ2-4; 12 bases match TRBD1. Trimming cost V 4 bases and J 13 bases; bases outside gene matches: 11. The germline V gene encodes CDR1 SEHNR and CDR2 FQNEAQ (reference sequence). The CDR3 loop spans 15 amino acids. Here the CDR3 DNA reads TGTGCCAGCAGCTCTACCGGGACAGGGGGCCGAGAGCAGTACTTC. Translation: CASSSTGTGGREQYF.

CDR3 in DNA: TGCAGTGCTAACCTCCTAGGCGCGTCCCCGACAGGGTTGAGGAACGAGCAGTACTTC. Protein sequence: CSANLLGASPTGLRNEQYF. The chain combines TRBV20-1 with TRBJ2-7; 7 bases are a match to TRBD1. The CDR3 is made up of 19 amino acids. Germline CDR1 reads DFQATT; CDR2 reads SNEGSKA (reference sequence). The trim removed 4 bases at V and 5 bases at J, leaving 26 bases unmatched.

The chain is built from TRBV5-1 and TRBJ2-1, with 12 positions matching TRBD1. Germline trimming cut 3 bases from V and 4 bases from J; bases unmatched to any gene: 8. Germline values: CDR1 SGHRS, CDR2 YFSETQ. CDR3 length equals 17 residues. The CDR3, as DNA: TGCGCCAGCAGCTCCGGGACAGGGGGCAGTGGATACAATGAGCAGTTCTTC. Residues: CASSSGTGGSGYNEQFF.

This clonotype was observed at least ten times. The rearrangement links TRBV12-3 or TRBV12-4 to TRBJ2-1; D gene ambiguous. There are 13 residues in the CDR3. V was cut by 4 bases and J by 0 bases, with 4 bases left in between. CDR3 amino acids: CASSWDSYNEQFF. CDR3 nucleotides: TGTGCCAGCAGTTGGGACTCCTACAATGAGCAGTTCTTC.

The chain has TRBV29-1 and TRBJ2-2; D perhaps matches TRBD1 (5 bases). Germline-derived CDR1 and CDR2 are SQVTM and ANQGSEA. The CDR3 sequence is 13 residues long. V shed 3 bases and J shed 4 bases, with 9 bases lying between them. The CDR3 is CSVDSQGTGELFF. The CDR3 DNA is TGCAGCGTTGATTCCCAGGGCACCGGGGAGCTGTTTTTT.

The chain is built from TRBV6-5 and TRBJ2-1; possible D gene TRBD2, 5 bases. Trimming left V 2 bases short and J 9 bases short, with 8 bases between. This CDR3 region has 12 residues. Germline CDR1 reads MNHEY; CDR2 reads SVGAGI. The CDR3 loop reads CASSYVGSEQFF. In DNA form, the CDR3 reads TGTGCCAGCAGTTACGTGGGGAGTGAGCAGTTCTTC.

This clonotype was seen more than once but under ten times. This sequence joins TRBV20-1 and TRBJ2-3; TRBD1 agrees at 9 bases. The CDR3 totals 15 residues. CDR1 and CDR2 from the germline V gene are DFQATT and SNEGSKA (reference sequence). V dropped 5 bases and J dropped 14; count of bases not matched to a gene: 20. CDR3 DNA sequence: TGCAGTGCTCCCCGAGGAGGACAGGGGCGGGGATACGCGTATTTT. Its protein is CSAPRGGQGRGYAYF.

For this clonotype: At one end the junction does not follow the germline gene, possibly because of a read error. The chain links TRBV7-2 to TRBJ2-5; 13 bases agree with TRBD2. Judging by the DNA end, TRBJ2-4 fits better; the J call may be wrong. Germline V gene data show CDR1 as SGHTA and CDR2 as FQGNSA. CDR3 size: 17 residues. The CDR3 loop reads CASSPRTSGSAKNIQYF. CDR3 nucleotides: TGTGCTAGCAGCCCCCGGACTAGCGGGAGTGCCAAAAACATTCAGTACTTC.

This clonotype was observed a handful of times. This sequence joins TRBV12-3 or TRBV12-4 and TRBJ2-1, with 7 bases lining up with TRBD1. V trimming: 8 bases; J trimming: 12 bases; junction bases outside the gene matches: 19. This CDR3 spans 15 amino acids. Here the CDR3 DNA reads TGTGCCAGCGAAAGGGGGCCCTCACCGGTCGGAGGGCAGTTCTTC. Translated: CASERGPSPVGGQFF.

This sequence joins TRBV12-5 and TRBJ2-5; D uncertain. The DNA end favors TRBJ2-7, so the J call may be wrong. CDR1 and CDR2 (germline): LGHNT, FRNRAP. This CDR3 is 15 amino acids long. CDR3 residues: CASGTVVGPIYEQYF. CDR3 sequence (DNA): TGTGCTAGTGGGACGGTTGTAGGCCCGATATACGAGCAGTACTTC.

The chain couples TRBV6-5 to TRBJ1-1, with unresolved D. Between the trimmed V and J ends, which lost 7 bases and 3 bases, there was a span of 12 bases. Germline CDR1 is MNHEY and CDR2 is SVGAGI. CDR3 length: 13 residues. CDR3 DNA sequence: TGTGCCAGCACCCGGGGTCTTGACACTGAAGCTTTCTTT. The encoded protein is CASTRGLDTEAFF.

In this sample, this clonotype turned up a few times. The chain is built from TRBV10-3 and TRBJ2-3; D gene unclear. Per germline, CDR1 ENHRY and CDR2 SYGVKD. There are 12 residues in the CDR3. The V gene lost 2 bases and the J gene lost 4 bases, with 4 bases spanning the gap. CDR3 DNA: TGTGCCATCAGTGAGCTTGCAGATACGCAGTATTTT. It translates to CAISELADTQYF.

The gene calls are TRBV7-3 and TRBJ2-2; D not certain. The germline V and J ends were trimmed by 5 bases and 3 bases, with 13 bases remaining between them. CDR1 is SGHTA and CDR2 is FQGTGA in the germline V gene. The CDR3 spans 15 residues. The CDR3 DNA sequence: TGTGCCAGCAGCCCCCACCCCTTAGACACCGGGGAGCTGTTTTTT. Protein product: CASSPHPLDTGELFF.

This clonotype turned up a few times. J is TRBJ2-7 and V is TRBV10-3; possibly TRBD2 for D (5 bases). The CDR3 totals 15 residues. With 2 bases removed from V and 0 bases from J, the gap between germline ends came to 11 bases. The germline CDR1 and CDR2 sequences are ENHRY and SYGVKD. The CDR3, as DNA: TGTGCCATCAGTGAGGGGGAGATGCCCTCCTACGAGCAGTACTTC. Residues: CAISEGEMPSYEQYF.

The gene calls are TRBV18 and TRBJ2-5, with D possibly TRBD1 on 6 matching bases. The CDR3 sequence is 14 residues long. CDR1 and CDR2 from the germline V gene are KGHSH and LQKENI. Trimming removed 6 bases from V and 4 bases from J, with 15 bases in between. The CDR3 spells CASSHRDTGETQYF. Written as DNA, the CDR3 is TGTGCCAGCTCCCACAGGGACACTGGAGAGACCCAGTACTTC.

The chain links TRBV18 to TRBJ2-4; TRBD1 is a possible D gene (5 bases). The assigned J gene may be wrong: the sequence end matches TRBJ2-7 better. Germline CDR1 and CDR2: KGHSH and LQKENI. The CDR3 has 14 amino acids. The CDR3 spells CASSQQVNSYEQYF. DNA for the CDR3: TGTGCCAGCTCACAACAGGTGAACTCCTACGAGCAGTACTTC.

J is TRBJ1-6 and V is TRBV6-5; D gene ambiguous. The CDR3 runs 14 residues. Trimming pared 6 bases from V and 2 bases from J, leaving 8 bases between. In germline, CDR1 is MNHEY, CDR2 SVGAGI. The CDR3 region is CASSSGAYNSPLHF. The CDR3 bases are TGTGCCAGCAGCTCAGGAGCCTATAATTCACCCCTCCACTTT.

Worth noting for this clonotype: A read error may account for a junction end that differs from germline. This sequence joins TRBV29-1 and TRBJ2-5, with D possibly TRBD2 on 6 matching bases. Near its end, the DNA agrees better with TRBJ2-7, so the J call may be wrong. This CDR3 has 12 amino acids. In germline, CDR1 is SQVTM, CDR2 ANQGSEA. This CDR3 is CIVAPGAGEQYF. CDR3 DNA: TGCATCGTTGCTCCGGGAGCGGGCGAGCAGTACTTC.